These 7 T cell receptor beta chains share one sample of origin, sequenced in a study of cytomegalovirus exposure and HLA in healthy donors (dated by TCRdb to between 2016 and 2019). Libraries were constructed by the immunoSEQ multiplex PCR assay. TCRdb obtained this table from immuneACCESS and retained in-frame rearrangements with V and J assigned. These tables miss some clones; where compared with another copy, unresolved V genes account for less than half of the shortfall, and the remainder is unexplained. The sample contains some 170,000 clones, 84% of them found a single time. Of the sample, roughly 10% is held by the ten largest clones. The specimen was PBMCs. These receptor sequences come from a young man in good health and CMV-seropositive.

The chain recombines TRBV19 with TRBJ2-7; possible D gene TRBD2, 7 bases. Trimming removed 7 bases from V and 3 bases from J, with 16 bases in between. The CDR3 contains 14 residues. The germline V gene has CDR1 LNHDA and CDR2 SQIVND (reference sequence). For the CDR3, the DNA is TGTGCCAGTACCCCCGGGGGGCCTAACTACGAGCAGTACTTC. It is translated as CASTPGGPNYEQYF.

Written as DNA, the CDR3 is TGTGCCAGCAGTTTAAGGGGATCTGAGCAGTTCTTC. This encodes CASSLRGSEQFF. V is TRBV28 and J is TRBJ2-1, with D tentatively TRBD1 (5 bases). The CDR3 runs 12 residues. Per germline, CDR1 MDHEN and CDR2 SYDVKM. Between the trimmed V and J ends, which lost 2 bases and 9 bases, there was a span of 8 bases. Combining the CDR3 with reference TRBV28 and TRBJ2-1 gives the whole variable domain DVKVTQSSRYLVKRTGEKVFLECVQDMDHENMFWYRQDPGLGLRLIYFSYDVKMKEKGDIPEGYSVSREKKERFSLILESASTNQTSMYLCASSLRGSEQFFGPGTRLTVL.

The chain links TRBV5-6 to TRBJ2-1, with D possibly being TRBD2 (5 bases). Trimming removed 5 bases at V and 7 bases at J, with 13 bases between. CDR3 size: 13 residues. Germline CDR1 and CDR2: SGHDT and YYEEEE. The CDR3 DNA reads TGTGCCAGCAGTAGCGAGCGGAAAAATGAGCAGTTCTTC. Amino acids: CASSSERKNEQFF.

V and J are TRBV9 and TRBJ2-1; 8 bases match TRBD1. V shed 4 bases, J shed 3 bases, and the junction held 6 bases outside the gene matches. This CDR3 comprises 15 residues. Germline CDR1 reads SGDLS; CDR2 reads YYNGEE. The CDR3 DNA reads as TGTGCCAGCAGCTCCGCCGGGACAGGCTACAATGAGCAGTTCTTC. Translated: CASSSAGTGYNEQFF. The full variable domain, with the rest looked up from reference TRBV9 and TRBJ2-1, is DSGVTQTPKHLITATGQRVTLRCSPRSGDLSVYWYQQSLDQGLQFLIQYYNGEERAKGNILERFSAQQFPDLHSELNLSSLELGDSALYFCASSSAGTGYNEQFFGPGTRLTVL.

The chain carries TRBV19 and TRBJ2-1; 15 positions agree with TRBD2. J was trimmed by 0 bases and V by 0 bases; bases with no gene match: 3. The length of the CDR3 is 19 residues. The germline V gene has CDR1 LNHDA and CDR2 SQIVND (reference sequence). Here the CDR3 DNA reads TGTGCCAGTAGTATAGAAGGGACTAGCGGGAGGAGCTCCTACAATGAGCAGTTCTTC. Encoded protein: CASSIEGTSGRSSYNEQFF. Combining the CDR3 with reference TRBV19 and TRBJ2-1 gives the whole variable domain DGGITQSPKYLFRKEGQNVTLSCEQNLNHDAMYWYRQDPGQGLRLIYYSQIVNDFQKGDIAEGYSVSREKKESFPLTVTSAQKNPTAFYLCASSIEGTSGRSSYNEQFFGPGTRLTVL.

This sequence joins TRBV11-2 and TRBJ2-3, with 13 bases aligning to TRBD2. V dropped 3 bases and J dropped 5; count of bases not matched to a gene: 8. This CDR3 has 17 residues. Germline V CDR1 and CDR2: SGHAT, FQNNGV. CDR3 coding DNA: TGTGCCAGCAGCTTCCCTGGACTAGCGGGAGATGTAGATACGCAGTATTTT. Translated, it gives CASSFPGLAGDVDTQYF.

The V and J genes are TRBV5-6 and TRBJ1-2; D is ambiguous. Between the trimmed V and J ends, which lost 1 base and 4 bases, there was a span of 20 bases. The CDR3 is 17 residues long. Germline loops: CDR1 SGHDT, CDR2 YYEEEE. For the CDR3, the DNA is TGTGCCAGCAGCTTGACCCCGACGGGAACGGCATCCTATGGCTACACCTTC. Translation: CASSLTPTGTASYGYTF.